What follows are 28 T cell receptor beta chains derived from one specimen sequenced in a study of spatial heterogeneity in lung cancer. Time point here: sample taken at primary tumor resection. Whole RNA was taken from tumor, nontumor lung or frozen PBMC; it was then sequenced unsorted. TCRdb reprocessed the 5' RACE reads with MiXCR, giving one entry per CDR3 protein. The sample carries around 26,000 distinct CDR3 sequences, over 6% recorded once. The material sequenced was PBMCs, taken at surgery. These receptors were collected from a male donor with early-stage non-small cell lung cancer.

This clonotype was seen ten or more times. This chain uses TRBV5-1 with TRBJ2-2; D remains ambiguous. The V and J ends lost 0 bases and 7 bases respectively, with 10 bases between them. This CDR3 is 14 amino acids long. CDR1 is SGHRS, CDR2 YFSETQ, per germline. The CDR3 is CASSLASWDGELFF. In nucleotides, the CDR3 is TGCGCCAGCAGCTTGGCTTCGTGGGACGGGGAGCTGTTTTTT.

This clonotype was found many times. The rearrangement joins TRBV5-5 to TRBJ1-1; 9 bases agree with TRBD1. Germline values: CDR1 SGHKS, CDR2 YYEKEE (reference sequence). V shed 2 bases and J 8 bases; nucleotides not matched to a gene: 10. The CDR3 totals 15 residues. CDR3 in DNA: TGTGCCAGCAGCTTTCGGGACAGGGTCCAGTGGGAAGCTTTCTTT. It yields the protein CASSFRDRVQWEAFF.

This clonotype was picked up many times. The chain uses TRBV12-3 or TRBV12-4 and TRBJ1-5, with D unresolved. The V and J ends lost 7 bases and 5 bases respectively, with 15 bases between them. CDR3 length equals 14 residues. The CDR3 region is CASTLLGPHQPQHF. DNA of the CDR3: TGTGCCAGCACCCTACTTGGACCGCATCAGCCCCAGCATTTT.

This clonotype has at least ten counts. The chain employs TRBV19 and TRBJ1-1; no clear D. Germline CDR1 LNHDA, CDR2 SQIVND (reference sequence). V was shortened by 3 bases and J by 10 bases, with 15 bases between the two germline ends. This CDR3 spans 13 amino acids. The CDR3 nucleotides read TGTGCCAGTAGTATTTCGTTAGGTGGAGTAGCTTTCTTT. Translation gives CASSISLGGVAFF.

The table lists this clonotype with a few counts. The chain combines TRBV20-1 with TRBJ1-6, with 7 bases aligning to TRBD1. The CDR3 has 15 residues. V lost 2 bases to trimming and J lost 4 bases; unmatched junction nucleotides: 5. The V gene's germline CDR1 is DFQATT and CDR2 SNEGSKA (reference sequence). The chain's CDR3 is CSARPGTVYNSPLHF. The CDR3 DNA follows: TGCAGTGCTAGACCCGGGACAGTTTATAATTCACCCCTCCACTTT.

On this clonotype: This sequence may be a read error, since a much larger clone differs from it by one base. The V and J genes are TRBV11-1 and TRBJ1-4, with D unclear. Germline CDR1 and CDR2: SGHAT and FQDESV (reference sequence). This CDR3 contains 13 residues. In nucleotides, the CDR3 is TGTGCCGGCAGCTTCCAGGACGGGGAAAAACTGTTTTTT. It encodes CAGSFQDGEKLFF.

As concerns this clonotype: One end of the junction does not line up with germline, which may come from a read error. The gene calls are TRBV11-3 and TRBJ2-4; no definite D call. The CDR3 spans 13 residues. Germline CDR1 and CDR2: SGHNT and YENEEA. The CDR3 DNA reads TGTGCCAGCAGCTTAGGCGCACAAAACATTCAGTGCTTC. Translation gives CASSLGAQNIQCF.

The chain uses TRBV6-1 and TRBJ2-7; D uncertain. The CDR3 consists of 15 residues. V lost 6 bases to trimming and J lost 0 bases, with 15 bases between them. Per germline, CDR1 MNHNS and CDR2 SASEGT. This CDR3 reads CASSRGPELSYEQYV. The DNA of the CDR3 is TGTGCCAGCAGCCGAGGCCCGGAACTCTCCTACGAGCAGTACGTC.

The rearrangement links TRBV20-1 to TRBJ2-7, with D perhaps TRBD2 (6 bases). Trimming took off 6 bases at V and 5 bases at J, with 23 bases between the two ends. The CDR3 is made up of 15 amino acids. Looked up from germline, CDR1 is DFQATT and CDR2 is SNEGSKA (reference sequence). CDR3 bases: TGCAGTGCCCGCCCGGGAGATCAAGAAGTCCACGAGCAGTACTTC. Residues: CSARPGDQEVHEQYF.

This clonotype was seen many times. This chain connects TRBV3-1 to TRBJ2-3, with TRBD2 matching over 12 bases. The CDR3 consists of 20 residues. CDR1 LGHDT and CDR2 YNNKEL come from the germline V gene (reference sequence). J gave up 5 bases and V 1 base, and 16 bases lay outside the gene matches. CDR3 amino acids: CASSQVTTGLAGSTKDTQYF. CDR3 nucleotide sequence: TGTGCCAGCAGCCAAGTAACCACGGGACTAGCGGGTTCGACGAAAGATACGCAGTATTTT.

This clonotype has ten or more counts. The CDR3 nucleotides read TGCAGTGCTCGGGGACTAGCGGGGGGCACAGATACGCAGTATTTT. This sequence encodes CSARGLAGGTDTQYF. The V call is TRBV20-1, the J call TRBJ2-3; 14 bases fit TRBD2. V was clipped by 5 bases and J by 1 base; unmatched bases: 2. The CDR3 spans 15 residues. Per germline, CDR1 DFQATT and CDR2 SNEGSKA (reference sequence).

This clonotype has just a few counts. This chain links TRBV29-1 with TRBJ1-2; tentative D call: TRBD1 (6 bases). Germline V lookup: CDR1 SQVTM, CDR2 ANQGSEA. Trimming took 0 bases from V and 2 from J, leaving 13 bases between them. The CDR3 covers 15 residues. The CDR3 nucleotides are TGCAGCGTTGAAGACCCCGGGACACCAAACTATGGCTACACCTTC. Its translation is CSVEDPGTPNYGYTF.

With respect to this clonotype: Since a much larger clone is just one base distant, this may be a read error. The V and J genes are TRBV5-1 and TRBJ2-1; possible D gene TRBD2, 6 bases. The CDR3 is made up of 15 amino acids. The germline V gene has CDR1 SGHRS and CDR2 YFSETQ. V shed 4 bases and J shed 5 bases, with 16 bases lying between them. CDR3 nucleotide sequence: TGCGCCAGCAGCGAGGGGACTGGCGGGCACAATGAGCAGTTCTTC. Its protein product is CASSEGTGGHNEQFF.

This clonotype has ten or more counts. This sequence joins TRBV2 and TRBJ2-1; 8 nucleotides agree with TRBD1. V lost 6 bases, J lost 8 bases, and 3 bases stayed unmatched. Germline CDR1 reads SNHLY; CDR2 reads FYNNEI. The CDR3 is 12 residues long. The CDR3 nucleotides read TGTGCCAGCAGCGGACAGGGCGATGAGCAGTTCTTC. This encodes CASSGQGDEQFF.

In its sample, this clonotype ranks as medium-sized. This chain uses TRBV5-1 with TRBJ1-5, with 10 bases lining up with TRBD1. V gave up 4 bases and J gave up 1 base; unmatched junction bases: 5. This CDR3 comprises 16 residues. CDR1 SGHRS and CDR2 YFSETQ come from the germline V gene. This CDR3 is CASSPGQGLSNQPQHF. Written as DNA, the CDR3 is TGCGCCAGCAGCCCGGGACAGGGGCTGAGCAATCAGCCCCAGCATTTT. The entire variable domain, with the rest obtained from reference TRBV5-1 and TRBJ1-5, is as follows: KAGVTQTPRYLIKTRGQQVTLSCSPISGHRSVSWYQQTPGQGLQFLFEYFSETQRNKGNFPGRFSGRQFSNSRSEMNVSTLELGDSALYLCASSPGQGLSNQPQHFGDGTRLSIL.

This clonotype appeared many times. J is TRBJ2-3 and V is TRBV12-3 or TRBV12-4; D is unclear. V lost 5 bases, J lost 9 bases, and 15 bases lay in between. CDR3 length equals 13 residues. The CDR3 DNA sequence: TGTGCCAGCAGTCCCCAGGCCAGCTACACGCAGTATTTT. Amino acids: CASSPQASYTQYF.

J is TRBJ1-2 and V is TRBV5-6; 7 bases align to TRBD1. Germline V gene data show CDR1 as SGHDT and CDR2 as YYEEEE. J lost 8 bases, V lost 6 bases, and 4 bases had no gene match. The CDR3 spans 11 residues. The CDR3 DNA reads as TGTGCCAGCATGGCAGGGGGAGGCTACACCTTC. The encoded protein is CASMAGGGYTF.

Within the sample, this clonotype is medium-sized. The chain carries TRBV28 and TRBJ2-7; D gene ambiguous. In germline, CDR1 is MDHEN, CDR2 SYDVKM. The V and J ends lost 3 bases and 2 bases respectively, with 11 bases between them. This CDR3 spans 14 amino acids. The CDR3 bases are TGTGCCAGCAGTTTCTTCGGACGGACCTACGAGCAGTACTTC. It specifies CASSFFGRTYEQYF.

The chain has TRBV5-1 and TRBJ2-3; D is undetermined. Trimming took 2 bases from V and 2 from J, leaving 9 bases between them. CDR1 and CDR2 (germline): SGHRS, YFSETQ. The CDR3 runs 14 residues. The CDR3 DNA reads TGCGCCAGCAGCTTAACTACGAACACAGATACGCAGTATTTT. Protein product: CASSLTTNTDTQYF.

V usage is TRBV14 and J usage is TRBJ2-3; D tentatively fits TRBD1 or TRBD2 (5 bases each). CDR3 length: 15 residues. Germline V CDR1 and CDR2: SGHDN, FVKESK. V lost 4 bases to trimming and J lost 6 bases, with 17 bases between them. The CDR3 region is CASSRPGRDRDTQYF. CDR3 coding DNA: TGTGCCAGCAGCCGTCCGGGACGGGATAGGGATACGCAGTATTTT.

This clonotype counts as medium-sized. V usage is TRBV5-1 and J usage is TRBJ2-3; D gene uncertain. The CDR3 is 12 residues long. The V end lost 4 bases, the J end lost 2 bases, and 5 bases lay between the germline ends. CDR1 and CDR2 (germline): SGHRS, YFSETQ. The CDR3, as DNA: TGCGCCAGCAGCCCGACCACAGATACGCAGTATTTT. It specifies CASSPTTDTQYF. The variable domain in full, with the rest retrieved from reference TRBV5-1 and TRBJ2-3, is KAGVTQTPRYLIKTRGQQVTLSCSPISGHRSVSWYQQTPGQGLQFLFEYFSETQRNKGNFPGRFSGRQFSNSRSEMNVSTLELGDSALYLCASSPTTDTQYFGPGTRLTVL.

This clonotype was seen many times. For the CDR3, the DNA is TGTGCCAGCAGTTCGACCCCGGGACAGGGGGCAAATGGCTACACCTTC. This sequence encodes CASSSTPGQGANGYTF. This chain joins TRBV12-3 or TRBV12-4 and TRBJ1-2; 12 positions agree with TRBD1. The CDR3 extends over 16 amino acids. V trimming: 4 bases; J trimming: 6 bases; junction bases outside the gene matches: 9.

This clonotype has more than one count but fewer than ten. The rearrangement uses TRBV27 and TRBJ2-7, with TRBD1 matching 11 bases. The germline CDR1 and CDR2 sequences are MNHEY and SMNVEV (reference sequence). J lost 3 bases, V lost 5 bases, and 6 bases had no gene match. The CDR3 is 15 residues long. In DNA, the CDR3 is TGTGCCAGCAGTATCCGGACAGGGGGCCTCTACGAGCAGTACTTC. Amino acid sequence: CASSIRTGGLYEQYF.

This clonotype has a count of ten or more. The CDR3 region has the DNA TGCGCCAGCAGTTTACAGCCAGGCTCTGGAAACACCATATATTTT. Translated, it gives CASSLQPGSGNTIYF. The J gene is TRBJ1-3, the V gene TRBV4-1; D unresolved. Looked up from germline, CDR1 is MGHRA and CDR2 is YSYEKL. V shed 6 bases and J shed 0 bases, with 12 bases lying between them. CDR3 length: 15 residues.

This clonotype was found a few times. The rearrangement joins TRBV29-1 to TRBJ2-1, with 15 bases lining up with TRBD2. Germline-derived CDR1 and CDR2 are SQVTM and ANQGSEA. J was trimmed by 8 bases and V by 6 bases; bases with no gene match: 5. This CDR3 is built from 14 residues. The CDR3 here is CSVRGLAGGDEQFF. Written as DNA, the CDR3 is TGCAGCGTCCGAGGACTAGCGGGAGGGGATGAGCAGTTCTTC.

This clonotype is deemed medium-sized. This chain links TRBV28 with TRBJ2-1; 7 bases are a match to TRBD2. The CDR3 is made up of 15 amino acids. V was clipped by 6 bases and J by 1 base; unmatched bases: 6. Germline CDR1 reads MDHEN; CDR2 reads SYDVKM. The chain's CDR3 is CASSLASGSYNEQFF. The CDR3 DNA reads TGTGCCAGCAGCCTCGCTAGCGGATCCTACAATGAGCAGTTCTTC.

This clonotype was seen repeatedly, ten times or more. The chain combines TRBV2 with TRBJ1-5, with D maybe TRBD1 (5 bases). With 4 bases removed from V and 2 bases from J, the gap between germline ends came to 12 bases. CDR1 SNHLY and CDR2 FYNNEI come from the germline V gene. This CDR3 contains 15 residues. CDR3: CASSGWGSGNQPQHF. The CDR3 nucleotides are TGTGCCAGCAGTGGGTGGGGGTCCGGCAATCAGCCCCAGCATTTT.

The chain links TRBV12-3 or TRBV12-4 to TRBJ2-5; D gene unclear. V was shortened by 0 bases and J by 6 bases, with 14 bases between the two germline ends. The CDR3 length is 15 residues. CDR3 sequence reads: CASSLAVGGSQTQYF. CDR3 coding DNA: TGTGCCAGCAGTTTAGCGGTTGGCGGCTCACAGACCCAGTACTTC.